A selection of T cell receptor beta chains follows, all from one sample in a study of T cells in tuberculosis. Measured with immunoSEQ multiplex PCR; TCRdb has only the in-frame clones, and not every one. This table holds around 32,000 clones, approximately 93% found once. Input material: PBMCs. The origin of the receptors is a donor between 10 and 35 years old with latent tuberculosis or without tuberculosis infection. Both conserved end residues are part of each CDR3. A D gene is named only where the DNA matches it firmly. Clone size appears in some rows only: once, few, many, or a class for an expanded clone.

V: TRBV9; D: TRBD1; J: TRBJ1-1; size: once; CDR3: CASSVEGGNTEAFF; DNA: TGTGCCAGCAGCGTAGAAGGGGGCAACACTGAAGCTTTCTTT
V: TRBV19; D: -; J: TRBJ2-2; size: -; CDR3: CASMTPVTGTNTGELFF; DNA: TGTGCCAGTATGACCCCCGTCACCGGGACGAACACCGGGGAGCTGTTTTTT
V: TRBV6-1; D: -; J: TRBJ2-5; size: -; CDR3: CASSVRPGKTQYF; DNA: TGTGCCAGCAGTGTGAGGCCGGGAAAGACCCAGTACTTC
V: TRBV7-9; D: TRBD1; J: TRBJ2-5; size: -; CDR3: CASSLAPGGETQYF; DNA: TGTGCCAGCAGCTTAGCCCCAGGGGGAGAGACCCAGTACTTC
V: TRBV9; D: -; J: TRBJ2-5; size: -; CDR3: CASSVESGTQYF; DNA: TGTGCCAGCAGCGTAGAATCAGGGACCCAGTACTTC
V: TRBV6-5; D: -; J: TRBJ1-2; size: once; CDR3: CASTRSPGVGYGYTF; DNA: TGTGCCAGCACCCGGAGCCCGGGGGTTGGCTATGGCTACACCTTC
V: TRBV7-6; D: -; J: TRBJ1-2; size: -; CDR3: CASSSYGASRYGYTF; DNA: TGTGCCAGCAGCTCATATGGGGCCAGCAGATATGGCTACACCTTC
V: TRBV5-1; D: TRBD1; J: TRBJ1-2; size: -; CDR3: CASMQGAGNYGYTF; DNA: TGCGCCAGCATGCAGGGGGCAGGGAACTATGGCTACACCTTC
V: TRBV5-1; D: TRBD1; J: TRBJ1-5; size: -; CDR3: CASSLGQGGNQPQHF; DNA: TGCGCCAGCAGCTTGGGACAGGGCGGCAATCAGCCCCAGCATTTT
V: TRBV19; D: -; J: TRBJ1-5; size: -; CDR3: CASSISFGVRQVNQPQHF; DNA: TGTGCCAGTAGTATTTCATTCGGAGTCAGACAGGTCAATCAGCCCCAGCATTTT
V: TRBV25-1; D: TRBD2; J: TRBJ2-3; size: -; CDR3: CASMDRASGPMTDTQYF; DNA: TGTGCCAGCATGGACCGGGCTAGCGGGCCAATGACAGATACGCAGTATTTT
V: TRBV5-1; D: TRBD1; J: TRBJ1-1; size: -; CDR3: CASSFLQGTEAFF; DNA: TGCGCCAGCAGCTTCCTACAGGGGACTGAAGCTTTCTTT
V: TRBV6-4; D: -; J: TRBJ2-6; size: -; CDR3: CASSDSPGTHSGANVLTF; DNA: TGTGCCAGCAGTGACTCCCCCGGGACACACTCTGGGGCCAACGTCCTGACTTTC
V: TRBV9; D: TRBD2; J: TRBJ2-1; size: -; CDR3: CASSAGTSGRPHTISYNEQFF; DNA: TGTGCCAGCAGCGCGGGGACTAGCGGGAGGCCTCACACAATCTCCTACAATGAGCAGTTCTTC
V: TRBV19; D: -; J: TRBJ1-1; size: -; CDR3: CASLSPPGTEAFF; DNA: TGTGCCAGTCTTTCTCCCCCCGGCACTGAAGCTTTCTTT
V: TRBV5-1; D: -; J: TRBJ2-6; size: -; CDR3: CASSPWGMTGPGSGANVLTF; DNA: TGCGCCAGCAGCCCCTGGGGGATGACAGGCCCCGGCTCTGGGGCCAACGTCCTGACTTTC
V: TRBV28; D: TRBD2; J: TRBJ2-3; size: -; CDR3: CASSPNVAGGPGADTQYF; DNA: TGTGCCAGCAGCCCAAATGTAGCGGGAGGGCCCGGGGCAGATACGCAGTATTTT
V: TRBV27; D: -; J: TRBJ2-5; size: -; CDR3: CASSLYRAPQETQYF; DNA: TGTGCCAGCAGTTTATACAGGGCCCCCCAAGAGACCCAGTACTTC
V: TRBV6-5; D: TRBD2; J: TRBJ2-7; size: -; CDR3: CASSRGTSGYEQYF; DNA: TGTGCCAGCAGCCGCGGGACTAGCGGCTACGAGCAGTACTTC
V: TRBV5-4; D: TRBD1; J: TRBJ1-2; size: -; CDR3: CASSPDRFYGYTF; DNA: TGTGCCAGCAGCCCGGACAGGTTTTATGGCTACACCTTC
V: TRBV7-3; D: TRBD2; J: TRBJ2-1; size: -; CDR3: CASSSGTSGHWEQFF; DNA: TGTGCCAGCAGCTCCGGGACTAGCGGTCATTGGGAGCAGTTCTTC
V: TRBV7-2; D: -; J: TRBJ1-2; size: -; CDR3: CASSFRDTYSYTF; DNA: TGTGCCAGCAGCTTCCGGGACACCTATAGCTACACCTTC
V: TRBV5-1; D: -; J: TRBJ1-1; size: once; CDR3: CASSLGQSYTEAFF; DNA: TGCGCCAGCAGCTTAGGACAGAGTTACACTGAAGCTTTCTTT
V: TRBV5-4; D: -; J: TRBJ2-3; size: -; CDR3: CASSQDPTDTQYF; DNA: TGTGCCAGCAGCCAGGATCCCACAGATACGCAGTATTTT
V: TRBV6-5; D: -; J: TRBJ1-3; size: -; CDR3: CASRRVSDSGNTIYF; DNA: TGTGCCAGCCGCAGGGTATCGGACTCTGGAAACACCATATATTTT
V: TRBV13; D: TRBD2; J: TRBJ2-3; size: -; CDR3: CASSLLAGKDTQYF; DNA: TGTGCCAGCAGCTTACTAGCGGGAAAAGATACGCAGTATTTT
V: TRBV5-4; D: TRBD2; J: TRBJ2-3; size: -; CDR3: CASSLALAGVGTDTQYF; DNA: TGTGCCAGCAGCTTGGCCCTAGCGGGAGTGGGCACAGATACGCAGTATTTT
V: TRBV30; D: -; J: TRBJ2-7; size: -; CDR3: CAWSDTYEQYF; DNA: TGTGCCTGGAGTGACACCTACGAGCAGTACTTC
V: TRBV4-2; D: -; J: TRBJ1-1; size: once; CDR3: CASSQDLGKNTEAFF; DNA: TGTGCCAGCAGCCAAGACCTCGGGAAGAACACTGAAGCTTTCTTT
V: TRBV4-3; D: -; J: TRBJ2-1; size: -; CDR3: CASSQRGDSLTYNEQFF; DNA: TGCGCCAGCAGCCAGAGAGGGGACTCTCTAACTTACAATGAGCAGTTCTTC
V: TRBV29-1; D: -; J: TRBJ2-4; size: -; CDR3: CSLLSLEYF; DNA: TGCAGCCTCTTAAGCCTAGAGTACTTC
V: TRBV27; D: -; J: TRBJ1-2; size: -; CDR3: CASSLGGVDGYTF; DNA: TGTGCCAGCAGTTTAGGAGGGGTGGATGGCTACACCTTC
V: TRBV6-5; D: TRBD1; J: TRBJ2-3; size: -; CDR3: CASSYGRGRTDTQYF; DNA: TGTGCCAGCAGTTACGGCAGGGGGCGGACGGATACGCAGTATTTT
V: TRBV18; D: TRBD2; J: TRBJ2-3; size: once; CDR3: CASSASGRAKDTQYF; DNA: TGTGCCAGCTCAGCTAGCGGGAGGGCCAAAGATACGCAGTATTTT
V: TRBV30; D: -; J: TRBJ1-5; size: -; CDR3: CAWSVAGDQPQHF; DNA: TGTGCCTGGAGTGTAGCAGGGGATCAGCCCCAGCATTTT